This TCR beta chain was identified in a study of blood T cell repertoires in COVID-19. Study information: PBMCs, B-cell-depleted T cells, or T cells provided the cDNA or gDNA that made up the material.

By its share, this clone is medium-sized. Per the original methods: By means of reference gene primer amplification, nucleated cell counts were estimated. Assay: immunoSEQ multiplex PCR; the TCRdb copy retains only in-frame clones and omits some. Clone size and V and J calls were adopted from that table, with D and trimming inferred from the DNA. This sample has 35,000 to 55,000 clones; more than 70% occur once, and the top ten carry roughly 3.3%. CDR3 length equals 15 residues. Germline lookup yields CDR1 MRHNA and CDR2 SNTAGT. V shed 2 bases and J 1 base; nucleotides not matched to a gene: 0. This receptor was obtained from a human donor in a cohort sampled during active COVID-19. The chain carries TRBV6-4 and TRBJ2-3; 10 nucleotides match TRBD2. The sample consisted of peripheral blood. CDR3 DNA sequence: TGTGCCAGCAGTGACGGGACTAGCGGCACAGATACGCAGTATTTT. Encoded protein: CASSDGTSGTDTQYF.